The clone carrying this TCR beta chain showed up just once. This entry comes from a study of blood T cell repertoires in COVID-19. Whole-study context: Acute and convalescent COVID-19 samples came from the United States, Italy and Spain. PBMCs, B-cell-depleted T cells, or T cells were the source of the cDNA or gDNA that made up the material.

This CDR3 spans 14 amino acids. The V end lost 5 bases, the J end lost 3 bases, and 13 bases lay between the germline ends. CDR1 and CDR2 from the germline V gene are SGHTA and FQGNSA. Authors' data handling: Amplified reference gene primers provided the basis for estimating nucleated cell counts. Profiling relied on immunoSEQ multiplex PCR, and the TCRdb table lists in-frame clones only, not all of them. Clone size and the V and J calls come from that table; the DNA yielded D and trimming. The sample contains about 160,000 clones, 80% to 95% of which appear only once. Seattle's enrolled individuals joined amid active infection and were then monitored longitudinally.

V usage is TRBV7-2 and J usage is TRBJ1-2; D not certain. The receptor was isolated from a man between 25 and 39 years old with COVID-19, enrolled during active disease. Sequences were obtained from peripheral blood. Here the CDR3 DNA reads TGTGCCAGCAGCCTGTGGTCGGGAGACTATGGCTACACCTTC. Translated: CASSLWSGDYGYTF.